Shown below are 20 T cell receptor beta chains from a single sample sequenced in a study of vaccination and CD4 T cells after COVID-19. Their target antigens are unknown. Noted time point: late sampling 161 to 241 days after vaccination in a few convalescent patients. Noted treatment: approximately 9-day PBMC culture with coronavirus spike peptide pools or control peptides (ViraFEST assay). Cultured CD4+ T cell DNA underwent sequencing with the Oncomine TCR Beta short-read assay. TCRdb reanalysed the PCR reads using MiXCR and keeps one entry per CDR3 protein. The sample contains 20,000 to 25,000 distinct CDR3 sequences, roughly 33% of which appear only once. Here the sequenced sample was CD4+ T cells from blood, cultured in vitro, taken about 7 months after SARS-CoV-2 vaccination. These receptors came from a human donor who had recovered from COVID-19.

A few counts support this clonotype. The chain uses TRBV27 and TRBJ2-2; 7 bases fit TRBD2. The CDR3 has 16 amino acids. In germline, CDR1 is MNHEY, CDR2 SMNVEV (reference sequence). Germline trimming cut 3 bases from V and 1 base from J; bases unmatched to any gene: 5. The CDR3 region is CASSFRLAVNTGELFF. CDR3 DNA: TGTGCCAGCAGTTTCAGGCTAGCGGTGAACACCGGGGAGCTGTTTTTT.

This clonotype showed up just a few times. This chain connects TRBV15 to TRBJ2-7; D not certain. Germline V CDR1 and CDR2: LNHNV, YYDKDF (reference sequence). V gave up 0 bases and J gave up 6 bases, with 6 bases separating them. This CDR3 contains 12 residues. The CDR3 spells CATSRDHSEQYF. DNA for the CDR3: TGTGCCACCAGCAGAGACCACAGCGAGCAGTACTTC.

This clonotype has just a few counts. V is TRBV6-2 or TRBV6-3 and J is TRBJ2-7, with 9 bases matching TRBD1. Germline values: CDR1 MNHEY, CDR2 SVGEGT. This CDR3 has 11 amino acids. V gave up 9 bases and J gave up 7 bases; unmatched junction bases: 4. The CDR3 nucleotides read TGTGCCAGTAAGACAGGGGGAGAGCAGTACTTC. Translation gives CASKTGGEQYF.

This chain connects TRBV5-1 to TRBJ1-1; D not resolved. CDR1 and CDR2 (germline): SGHRS, YFSETQ. The CDR3 covers 16 residues. V gave up 1 base and J gave up 0 bases, with 13 bases separating them. CDR3 DNA: TGCGCCAGCAGCTTGAGTAGAGGACCCATGAACACTGAAGCTTTCTTT. As protein: CASSLSRGPMNTEAFF. Together with reference TRBV5-1 and TRBJ1-1, the CDR3 gives the full variable domain: KAGVTQTPRYLIKTRGQQVTLSCSPISGHRSVSWYQQTPGQGLQFLFEYFSETQRNKGNFPGRFSGRQFSNSRSEMNVSTLELGDSALYLCASSLSRGPMNTEAFFGQGTRLTVV.

The gene calls are TRBV7-3 and TRBJ2-1; D gene ambiguous. The CDR3 consists of 14 residues. Trimming took off 0 bases at V and 2 bases at J, with 5 bases between the two ends. The germline gives CDR1 SGHTA, CDR2 FQGTGA. The CDR3 is CASSLTSTYNEQFF. The CDR3 bases are TGTGCCAGCAGCTTAACGTCGACCTACAATGAGCAGTTCTTC.

The CDR3 region is CASSRRAPNQPQHF. The CDR3 DNA reads as TGTGCCAGCAGCAGAAGGGCTCCCAATCAGCCCCAGCATTTT. The rearrangement uses TRBV28 and TRBJ1-5; D remains ambiguous. Germline V gives CDR1 MDHEN, CDR2 SYDVKM. The V gene lost 6 bases and the J gene lost 3 bases, with 12 bases spanning the gap. This CDR3 has 14 amino acids.

The sample holds a few counts of this clonotype. V usage is TRBV10-3 and J usage is TRBJ2-7, with 12 positions matching TRBD2. CDR3 length: 16 amino acids. V trimming: 4 bases; J trimming: 4 bases; junction bases outside the gene matches: 8. Germline loops: CDR1 ENHRY, CDR2 SYGVKD. CDR3: CAISGASGRADYEQYF. The CDR3 DNA reads TGTGCCATCAGTGGGGCTAGCGGGAGGGCCGATTACGAGCAGTACTTC.

The chain combines TRBV20-1 with TRBJ2-5, with no clear D. The CDR3 sequence is 15 residues long. The V gene lost 0 bases and the J gene lost 2 bases, with 13 bases spanning the gap. The germline V gene encodes CDR1 DFQATT and CDR2 SNEGSKA (reference sequence). CDR3 sequence reads: CSARDPRTQQETQYF. The CDR3 nucleotides read TGCAGTGCTAGAGATCCCCGAACGCAACAAGAGACCCAGTACTTC.

The chain combines TRBV12-3 or TRBV12-4 with TRBJ1-5; no definite D call. V was pared by 5 bases and J by 3 bases, with 8 bases between. The CDR3 consists of 13 residues. The CDR3 coding sequence is TGTGCCAGCAGTCCTAGACCCAATCAGCCCCAGCATTTT. Its protein product is CASSPRPNQPQHF.

The V gene is TRBV2, the J gene TRBJ1-2; maybe TRBD1 (5 bases). Trimming pared 4 bases from V and 6 bases from J, leaving 12 bases between. Looked up from germline, CDR1 is SNHLY and CDR2 is FYNNEI. The CDR3 has 13 amino acids. Here the CDR3 DNA reads TGTGCCAGCAGTGGTACCAGGGCTGATGGCTACACCTTC. This codes for CASSGTRADGYTF.

This clonotype ranks as medium-sized. The chain joins TRBV7-8 to TRBJ1-2; possibly TRBD1 for D (6 bases). V was shortened by 1 base and J by 4 bases, with 13 bases between the two germline ends. The CDR3 runs to 15 residues. Germline V gene lookup returns CDR1 SGHVS and CDR2 FQNEAQ. The CDR3 here is CASSLGGHSFYGYTF. CDR3 bases: TGTGCCAGCAGCTTAGGGGGACATTCCTTCTATGGCTACACCTTC.

The chain carries TRBV11-3 and TRBJ2-1; TRBD1 is a possible D gene (6 bases). Trimming removed 5 bases at V and 7 bases at J, with 9 bases between. From germline, CDR1 is SGHNT and CDR2 YENEEA. There are 12 residues in the CDR3. The CDR3 DNA reads as TGTGCCAGCAGCCTACAGGGAAATGAGCAGTTCTTC. Protein: CASSLQGNEQFF.

The table lists this clonotype with a count of one. The genes are TRBV15 and TRBJ2-2, with D possibly called TRBD1 or TRBD2 (6 bases each). CDR3 length equals 15 residues. CDR1 is LNHNV and CDR2 is YYDKDF in the germline V gene (reference sequence). The V end was cut by 0 bases, the J end by 3 bases, with 8 bases between. DNA for the CDR3: TGTGCCACCAGCAGAGATGGGGGGCACACCGGGGAGCTGTTTTTT. Protein sequence: CATSRDGGHTGELFF.

In its sample, this clonotype ranks as medium-sized (0.01 to 0.1%). This chain uses TRBV7-3 with TRBJ1-2, with no clear D. V dropped 2 bases and J dropped 14 bases, with 21 bases sitting between them. Germline V CDR1 and CDR2: SGHTA, FQGTGA. The length of the CDR3 is 14 residues. CDR3 nucleotide sequence: TGTGCCAGCAGCTTAGTTTCAGCTACGCCATCCGTGACCTTC. This codes for CASSLVSATPSVTF.

This chain joins TRBV5-1 and TRBJ1-1, with TRBD1 matching 8 bases. Germline V CDR1 and CDR2: SGHRS, YFSETQ. The CDR3 contains 14 residues. The V segment lost 3 bases and the J segment 3 bases; nucleotides outside the gene matches: 4. CDR3 amino acids: CASSWAGGHTEAFF. CDR3 bases: TGCGCCAGCAGCTGGGCAGGGGGCCACACTGAAGCTTTCTTT.

This clonotype appeared once. V is TRBV6-2 or TRBV6-3 and J is TRBJ1-2; tentatively, D is TRBD1 (5 bases). Trimming removed 3 bases at V and 4 bases at J, with 30 bases between. Germline-derived CDR1 and CDR2 are MNHEY and SVGEGT. This CDR3 has 20 residues. CDR3 sequence: CASSYRARADVPGGAYGYTF. For the CDR3, the DNA is TGTGCCAGCAGTTATCGGGCCAGGGCTGACGTTCCAGGAGGGGCCTATGGCTACACCTTC.

This clonotype was observed a handful of times. The chain is built from TRBV10-3 and TRBJ2-5; 11 bases map to TRBD2. CDR3 length: 16 amino acids. Germline trimming cut 3 bases from V and 1 base from J; bases unmatched to any gene: 4. The germline V gene encodes CDR1 ENHRY and CDR2 SYGVKD. The CDR3 spells CAISDPTSGTQETQYF. The CDR3 DNA reads as TGTGCCATCAGTGATCCGACTAGCGGGACCCAAGAGACCCAGTACTTC.

The genes are TRBV6-2 or TRBV6-3 and TRBJ2-1; 7 bases align to TRBD2. Per germline, CDR1 MNHEY and CDR2 SVGEGT. CDR3 length: 17 residues. J gave up 4 bases and V 4 bases, and 13 bases lay outside the gene matches. CDR3 region: CASSSPGWERGYNEQFF. The CDR3 bases are TGTGCCAGCAGTTCGCCGGGGTGGGAGCGGGGATACAATGAGCAGTTCTTC.

The chain carries TRBV5-1 and TRBJ2-1; TRBD1 agrees at 7 bases. The CDR3 contains 15 residues. Germline lookup yields CDR1 SGHRS and CDR2 YFSETQ. With 5 bases clipped from V and 2 bases from J, the junction kept 7 bases outside the gene matches. CDR3 DNA: TGCGCCAGCAGGGGCGTCGGGACAGCCTACAATGAGCAGTTCTTC. Its protein is CASRGVGTAYNEQFF.

This chain uses TRBV29-1 with TRBJ2-7; TRBD2 aligns across 8 bases. Germline V lookup: CDR1 SQVTM, CDR2 ANQGSEA. The V segment lost 4 bases and the J segment 4 bases; nucleotides outside the gene matches: 6. There are 13 residues in the CDR3. CDR3 amino acids: CSVASGSLYEQYF. The CDR3 nucleotides are TGCAGCGTTGCAAGCGGGAGTTTGTACGAGCAGTACTTC.